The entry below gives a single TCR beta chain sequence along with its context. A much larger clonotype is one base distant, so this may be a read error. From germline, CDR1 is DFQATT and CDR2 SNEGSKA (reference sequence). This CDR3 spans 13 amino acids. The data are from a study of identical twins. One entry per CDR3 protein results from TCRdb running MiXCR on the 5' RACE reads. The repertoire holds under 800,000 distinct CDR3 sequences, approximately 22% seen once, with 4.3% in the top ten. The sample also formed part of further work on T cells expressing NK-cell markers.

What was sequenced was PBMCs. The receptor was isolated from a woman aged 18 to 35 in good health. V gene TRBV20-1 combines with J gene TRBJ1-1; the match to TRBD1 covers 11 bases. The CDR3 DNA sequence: TGCAATGCCCCGGGACAGGGGGACACTGAAGCTTTCTTT. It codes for CNAPGQGDTEAFF.